The 31 T cell receptor beta chains below come from one sample, sequenced in a study of CD8 T cells in ankylosing spondylitis. TCRdb reprocessed the 5' RACE reads via MiXCR and lists one record per CDR3 protein. The repertoire holds around 280,000 distinct CDR3 sequences, with over 15% as singletons. Sequencing was carried out using blood, either unsorted or a sorted T cell fraction (not recorded which). All receptors come from a male donor with ankylosing spondylitis or in good health (not recorded which).

The rearrangement uses TRBV15 and TRBJ2-4, with D uncertain. The length of the CDR3 is 17 residues. Trimming shortened V by 0 bases and J by 0 bases, and 12 bases separated the two germline ends. CDR1 and CDR2 from the germline V gene are LNHNV and YYDKDF (reference sequence). Here the CDR3 DNA reads TGTGCCACCAGCAGAGATTGGGGTGACCTAGCCAAAAACATTCAGTACTTC. Translation gives CATSRDWGDLAKNIQYF.

This clonotype showed up just once. V usage is TRBV5-6 and J usage is TRBJ2-3; D is unresolved. The CDR3 is 15 residues long. The V gene lost 4 bases and the J gene lost 1 base, with 13 bases spanning the gap. Germline V gene data show CDR1 as SGHDT and CDR2 as YYEEEE. CDR3 residues: CASSPGLVGTDTQYF. The DNA of the CDR3 is TGTGCCAGCAGCCCCGGGCTAGTCGGCACAGATACGCAGTATTTT.

The rearrangement joins TRBV24-1 to TRBJ2-2; D unresolved. Looked up from germline, CDR1 is KGHDR and CDR2 is SFDVKD. This CDR3 has 14 amino acids. With 7 bases removed from V and 3 bases from J, the gap between germline ends came to 11 bases. CDR3 sequence: CATRGSIHTGELFF. The CDR3 coding sequence is TGTGCCACCAGGGGCAGTATACACACCGGGGAGCTGTTTTTT.

This clonotype was detected only a few times. The CDR3 loop reads CASTGSDRFNEKLFF. Here the CDR3 DNA reads TGTGCCAGCACTGGTTCGGACAGGTTTAATGAAAAACTGTTTTTT. The gene calls are TRBV12-3 or TRBV12-4 and TRBJ1-4; 7 nucleotides line up with TRBD1. Germline trimming cut 7 bases from V and 4 bases from J; bases unmatched to any gene: 9. This CDR3 spans 15 amino acids.

Here the CDR3 DNA reads TGTGCCAGCAGTTTATGGGTATCTGGAGGAAGCTCCTACAATGAGCAGTTCTTC. This encodes CASSLWVSGGSSYNEQFF. The chain has TRBV28 and TRBJ2-1, with D perhaps matching TRBD2 (5 bases). The length of the CDR3 is 18 residues. V was clipped by 0 bases and J by 0 bases, with 15 bases between them. The germline V gene has CDR1 MDHEN and CDR2 SYDVKM.

This clonotype was observed many times. This chain uses TRBV12-3 or TRBV12-4 with TRBJ2-1; 7 bases match TRBD2. The CDR3 runs 15 residues. V shed 7 bases and J 4 bases; nucleotides not matched to a gene: 10. The CDR3 is CASNSRGLRYNEQFF. The CDR3 DNA is TGTGCCAGCAACTCGAGGGGACTAAGGTACAATGAGCAGTTCTTC.

The chain is built from TRBV12-3 or TRBV12-4 and TRBJ2-1, with a tentative D call TRBD2 (5 bases). The CDR3 covers 14 residues. Trimming took off 4 bases at V and 3 bases at J, with 10 bases between the two ends. CDR3 residues: CASSSTGFYNEQFF. The DNA of the CDR3 is TGTGCCAGCAGTTCTACGGGATTCTACAATGAGCAGTTCTTC.

J is TRBJ2-3 and V is TRBV2, with D tentatively TRBD1 (5 bases). V was pared by 4 bases and J by 2 bases, with 10 bases between. The CDR3 loop spans 14 amino acids. Germline CDR1 reads SNHLY; CDR2 reads FYNNEI. CDR3 in amino acids: CASSADRNTDTQYF. The CDR3 nucleotides are TGTGCCAGCAGTGCTGACAGAAACACAGATACGCAGTATTTT.

This chain uses TRBV20-1 with TRBJ1-2, with TRBD1 identical over 8 bases. From germline, CDR1 is DFQATT and CDR2 SNEGSKA (reference sequence). CDR3 size: 14 residues. The V and J ends lost 3 bases and 4 bases, in that order; junction bases with no gene match: 7. The CDR3 DNA sequence: TGCAGTGCTAGTCGGGACAGGATGTTCTATGGCTACACCTTC. Amino acids: CSASRDRMFYGYTF.

In its sample, this clonotype was seen a few times. The gene calls are TRBV12-3 or TRBV12-4 and TRBJ1-6; no reliable D call. V was pared by 5 bases and J by 7 bases, with 12 bases between. This CDR3 is 14 amino acids long. The CDR3 DNA follows: TGTGCCAGCAGTCCTTCGGGCCCAAATTCACCCCTCCACTTT. It codes for CASSPSGPNSPLHF.

This clonotype was detected only a few times. This chain links TRBV7-8 with TRBJ2-5; 9 bases agree with TRBD2. V shed 3 bases and J 5 bases; nucleotides not matched to a gene: 10. The CDR3 runs to 16 residues. Germline CDR1 is SGHVS and CDR2 is FQNEAQ. CDR3: CASSFRSSGRLETQYF. CDR3 nucleotide sequence: TGTGCCAGCAGCTTCCGCAGTAGCGGGAGACTTGAGACCCAGTACTTC.

This clonotype occurred a few times. The chain is built from TRBV7-2 and TRBJ1-4, with TRBD1 identical over 10 bases. The trim removed 5 bases at V and 8 bases at J, leaving 5 bases unmatched. The CDR3 consists of 14 residues. Germline V gives CDR1 SGHTA, CDR2 FQGNSA. CDR3 sequence reads: CASSRQGAQEKLFF. In DNA form, the CDR3 reads TGTGCCAGCAGCCGACAGGGGGCGCAGGAAAAACTGTTTTTT.

The sample holds a few counts of this clonotype. V is TRBV12-3 or TRBV12-4 and J is TRBJ2-1, with 7 bases that match TRBD2. This CDR3 is built from 13 residues. Germline trimming cut 3 bases from V and 10 bases from J; bases unmatched to any gene: 6. CDR3 region: CASSFGLAAEQFF. In DNA, the CDR3 is TGTGCCAGCAGTTTCGGTCTAGCGGCCGAGCAGTTCTTC.

In DNA, the CDR3 is TGTGCCAGCAGTTTAGGGGGGGGGGCGAGGGTTACTGCGCAGTATTTT. Amino acids: CASSLGGGARVTAQYF. J is TRBJ2-3 and V is TRBV28; perhaps TRBD2 as D (7 bases). The CDR3 runs to 16 residues. Trimming stripped 2 bases from V and 10 bases from J, with 22 bases between. Germline CDR1 is MDHEN and CDR2 is SYDVKM.

In its sample, this clonotype was seen a few times. This sequence joins TRBV10-3 and TRBJ2-5; 11 bases fit TRBD2. Germline loops: CDR1 ENHRY, CDR2 SYGVKD. The V and J ends lost 0 bases and 4 bases, in that order; junction bases with no gene match: 7. This CDR3 spans 17 amino acids. DNA for the CDR3: TGTGCCATCAGTGAGTCTTCCTCACTAGCGGGGGCAGAGACCCAGTACTTC. Translation: CAISESSSLAGAETQYF.

This clonotype was counted only a few times. This rearrangement joins TRBV12-3 or TRBV12-4 to TRBJ2-1; 8 bases line up with TRBD2. Trimming at V came to 2 bases and at J to 9 bases, leaving 6 bases not matched to a gene. This CDR3 comprises 14 residues. The CDR3 DNA reads TGTGCCAGCAGTTTAAAGGGGACTAGTTCTGAGCAGTTCTTC. Encoded protein: CASSLKGTSSEQFF.

The rearrangement links TRBV7-3 to TRBJ1-5; D remains ambiguous. The length of the CDR3 is 15 residues. From germline, CDR1 is SGHTA and CDR2 FQGTGA. Deletions cut 3 bases from V and 1 base from J, with 10 bases between. CDR3 DNA sequence: TGTGCCAGCAGCTTTAAGGGTCTGAGCAATCAGCCCCAGCATTTT. Its translation is CASSFKGLSNQPQHF.

This clonotype was detected a few times. A read error may produce the germline difference seen at one junction end. V and J are TRBV27 and TRBJ2-3; D is possibly TRBD2 (8 bases). CDR3 length: 14 residues. The germline CDR1 and CDR2 sequences are MNHEY and SMNVEV (reference sequence). The chain's CDR3 is CASAPGGGPDTKYF. As DNA, the CDR3 is TGTGCCAGCGCTCCGGGAGGGGGCCCAGATACGAAGTATTTT.

On this clonotype: A much larger clone differs from this one at a single base, so this may be a read error. The gene calls are TRBV20-1 and TRBJ2-5; D gene ambiguous. This CDR3 spans 12 amino acids. With 3 bases removed from V and 0 bases from J, the gap between germline ends came to 5 bases. Germline CDR1 is DFQATT and CDR2 is SNEGSKA (reference sequence). The DNA of the CDR3 is TGCAGTGCTAGTCCGAACCAAGAGACCCAGTACTTC. Amino acid sequence: CSASPNQETQYF.

The CDR3 loop reads CASRDVSNLYGYTF. The CDR3 coding sequence is TGCGCCAGCAGGGACGTCAGCAATCTCTATGGCTACACCTTC. V is TRBV5-1 and J is TRBJ1-2; D is ambiguous. Germline assignment: CDR1 SGHRS and CDR2 YFSETQ. V was pared by 5 bases and J by 4 bases, with 15 bases between. CDR3 length equals 14 residues.

This clonotype occurred a few times. The chain has TRBV4-1 and TRBJ2-1; 9 bases fit TRBD2. After removal of 0 bases from V and 0 bases from J, the junction contained 6 bases not matched to a gene. The CDR3 consists of 18 residues. Germline V gene lookup returns CDR1 MGHRA and CDR2 YSYEKL. In DNA form, the CDR3 reads TGCGCCAGCAGCCAAGATGGGCTAGCGGGGAGCTCCTACAATGAGCAGTTCTTC. It yields the protein CASSQDGLAGSSYNEQFF.

This clonotype was found a few times. The rearrangement uses TRBV2 and TRBJ2-1, with D perhaps TRBD2 (6 bases). Trimming shortened V by 4 bases and J by 0 bases, and 10 bases separated the two germline ends. Per the germline V gene, CDR1 is SNHLY and CDR2 is FYNNEI. The CDR3 has 15 amino acids. For the CDR3, the DNA is TGTGCCAGCAGTGGACTAGTCAACTCCTACAATGAGCAGTTCTTC. This encodes CASSGLVNSYNEQFF. Full variable domain (remainder filled in from reference TRBV2 and TRBJ2-1): EPEVTQTPSHQVTQMGQEVILRCVPISNHLYFYWYRQILGQKVEFLVSFYNNEISEKSEIFDDQFSVERPDGSNFTLKIRSTKLEDSAMYFCASSGLVNSYNEQFFGPGTRLTVL.

The genes are TRBV28 and TRBJ1-5, with D perhaps matching TRBD1 (5 bases). Trimming stripped 3 bases from V and 0 bases from J, with 15 bases between. The CDR3 spans 17 residues. Germline CDR1 and CDR2: MDHEN and SYDVKM. The chain's CDR3 is CASSFGQGVGSNQPQHF. The CDR3 region has the DNA TGTGCCAGCAGTTTCGGGCAGGGTGTCGGTAGCAATCAGCCCCAGCATTTT.

This clonotype was seen repeatedly, ten times or more. The V call is TRBV9, the J call TRBJ2-5; D possibly corresponds to TRBD1 (7 bases). Germline V gene sequence: CDR1 SGDLS, CDR2 YYNGEE. The CDR3 contains 16 residues. V lost 4 bases to trimming and J lost 1 base, with 17 bases between them. CDR3 loop: CASSSSGAGGQETQYF. CDR3 sequence (DNA): TGTGCCAGCAGCTCCTCGGGGGCAGGGGGCCAAGAGACCCAGTACTTC. Based on the CDR3 plus reference TRBV9 and TRBJ2-5, the full variable domain is DSGVTQTPKHLITATGQRVTLRCSPRSGDLSVYWYQQSLDQGLQFLIQYYNGEERAKGNILERFSAQQFPDLHSELNLSSLELGDSALYFCASSSSGAGGQETQYFGPGTRLLVL.

The CDR3 region is CSARGQGSSYNEQFF. In nucleotides, the CDR3 is TGCAGCGCTCGCGGACAGGGGAGCTCCTACAATGAGCAGTTCTTC. This chain connects TRBV29-1 to TRBJ2-1; 9 bases are a match to TRBD1. The CDR3 has 15 amino acids. The germline gives CDR1 SQVTM, CDR2 ANQGSEA. Unmatched junction bases numbered 7, after V lost 7 bases and J lost 0 bases.

This clonotype has just one count. V and J are TRBV25-1 and TRBJ2-4, with D maybe TRBD1 (5 bases). This CDR3 has 13 residues. The V end was cut by 3 bases, the J end by 8 bases, with 11 bases between. The germline V gene has CDR1 MGHDK and CDR2 SYGVNS. CDR3 amino acids: CASSDQGRDIQYF. Here the CDR3 DNA reads TGTGCCAGCAGTGATCAGGGAAGAGACATTCAGTACTTC.

CDR3 sequence reads: CASSVRVYTEAFF. CDR3 DNA: TGTGCCAGCAGTGTGAGGGTGTACACTGAAGCTTTCTTT. The V gene is TRBV27, the J gene TRBJ1-1; D remains unclear. From germline, CDR1 is MNHEY and CDR2 SMNVEV (reference sequence). Trimming removed 5 bases from V and 3 bases from J, with 10 bases in between. The CDR3 consists of 13 residues.

V gene TRBV24-1 combines with J gene TRBJ2-3; 7 nucleotides align to TRBD1. V lost 4 bases to trimming and J lost 4 bases; unmatched junction nucleotides: 4. Germline CDR1 reads KGHDR; CDR2 reads SFDVKD. The CDR3 has 14 residues. The CDR3 here is CATSDRTGADTQYF. CDR3 nucleotides: TGTGCCACCAGTGACCGAACAGGGGCAGATACGCAGTATTTT.

This clonotype has only a few counts. This chain joins TRBV3-1 and TRBJ2-2; TRBD2 might be the D (6 bases). Germline V gene sequence: CDR1 LGHDT, CDR2 YNNKEL (reference sequence). Trimming took off 2 bases at V and 4 bases at J, with 11 bases between the two ends. The CDR3 is 15 amino acids. In DNA, the CDR3 is TGTGCCAGCAGCCAAATGACTAGGGGCACCGGGGAGCTGTTTTTT. Translation gives CASSQMTRGTGELFF.

The gene calls are TRBV12-3 or TRBV12-4 and TRBJ2-4, with D hard to call. The CDR3 totals 13 residues. V was pared by 5 bases and J by 10 bases, with 15 bases between. This chain's CDR3 is CASSPSTAPIQYF. The CDR3 bases are TGTGCCAGCAGTCCGTCGACCGCGCCAATTCAGTACTTC.

This clonotype came up a few times. The chain couples TRBV28 to TRBJ1-4; D gene unclear. The CDR3 is 15 residues long. The ends were cut back, 3 bases at V and 0 bases at J, with 8 bases in the middle. From germline, CDR1 is MDHEN and CDR2 SYDVKM. Here the CDR3 reads CASSLSWATNEKLFF. The CDR3 region has the DNA TGTGCCAGCAGTTTGTCTTGGGCAACTAATGAAAAACTGTTTTTT.